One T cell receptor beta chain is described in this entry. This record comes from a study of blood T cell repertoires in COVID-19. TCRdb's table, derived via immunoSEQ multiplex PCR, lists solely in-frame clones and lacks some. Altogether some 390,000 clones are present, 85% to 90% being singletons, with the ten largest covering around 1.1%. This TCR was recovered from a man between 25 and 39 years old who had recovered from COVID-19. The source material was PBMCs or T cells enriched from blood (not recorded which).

This CDR3 reads CASAPQGLAGADEQFF. CDR3 coding DNA: TGTGCCAGCGCCCCCCAGGGACTAGCGGGAGCGGATGAGCAGTTCTTC. The chain has TRBV7-3 and TRBJ2-1, with TRBD2 matching 14 bases. Germline lookup yields CDR1 SGHTA and CDR2 FQGTGA. The CDR3 sequence is 16 residues long. J was trimmed by 8 bases and V by 8 bases; bases with no gene match: 11. Together with reference TRBV7-3 and TRBJ2-1, the CDR3 gives the full variable domain: GAGVSQTPSNKVTEKGKYVELRCDPISGHTALYWYRQSLGQGPEFLIYFQGTGAADDSGLPNDRFFAVRPEGSVSTLKIQRTERGDSAVYLCASAPQGLAGADEQFFGPGTRLTVL.